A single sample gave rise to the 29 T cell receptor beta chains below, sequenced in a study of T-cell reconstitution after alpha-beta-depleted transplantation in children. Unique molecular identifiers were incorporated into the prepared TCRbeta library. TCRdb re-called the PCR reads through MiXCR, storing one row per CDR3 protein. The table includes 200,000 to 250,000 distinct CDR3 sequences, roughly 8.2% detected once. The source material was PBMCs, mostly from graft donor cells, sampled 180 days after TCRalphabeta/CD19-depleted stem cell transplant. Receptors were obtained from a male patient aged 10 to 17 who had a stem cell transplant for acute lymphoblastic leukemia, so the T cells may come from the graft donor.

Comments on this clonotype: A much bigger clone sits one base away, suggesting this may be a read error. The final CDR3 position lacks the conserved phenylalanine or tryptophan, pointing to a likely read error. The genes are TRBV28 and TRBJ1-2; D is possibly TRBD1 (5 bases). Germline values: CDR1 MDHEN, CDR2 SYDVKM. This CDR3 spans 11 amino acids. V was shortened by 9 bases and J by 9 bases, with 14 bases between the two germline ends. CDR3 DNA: TGTGCCAGTGGGGACTTCCTGAGCTACACCTCC. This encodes CASGDFLSYTS.

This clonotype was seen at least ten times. In nucleotides, the CDR3 is TGCGCCAGCAGTGATGGAACTAATCAGCCCCAGCATTTT. It yields the protein CASSDGTNQPQHF. The V and J genes are TRBV10-1 and TRBJ1-5; D is undetermined. V shed 3 bases and J shed 4 bases, with 7 bases lying between them. The germline CDR1 and CDR2 sequences are WNHNN and SYGVQD (reference sequence). The CDR3 runs to 13 residues.

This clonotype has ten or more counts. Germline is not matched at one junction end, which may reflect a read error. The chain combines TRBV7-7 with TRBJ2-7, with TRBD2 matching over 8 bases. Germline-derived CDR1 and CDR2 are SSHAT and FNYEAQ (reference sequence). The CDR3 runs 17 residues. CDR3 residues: CASSLAPPGSGSYEQYF. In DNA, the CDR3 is TGTGCTAGCAGCTTAGCCCCCCCTGGGAGCGGGAGCTACGAGCAGTACTTC.

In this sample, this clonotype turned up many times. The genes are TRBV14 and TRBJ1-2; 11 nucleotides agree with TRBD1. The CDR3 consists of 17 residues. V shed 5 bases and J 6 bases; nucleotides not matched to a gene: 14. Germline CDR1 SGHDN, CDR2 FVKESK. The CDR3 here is CASSAKPTGTGGDGYTF. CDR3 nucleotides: TGTGCCAGCAGCGCTAAGCCGACCGGGACAGGGGGAGATGGCTACACCTTC.

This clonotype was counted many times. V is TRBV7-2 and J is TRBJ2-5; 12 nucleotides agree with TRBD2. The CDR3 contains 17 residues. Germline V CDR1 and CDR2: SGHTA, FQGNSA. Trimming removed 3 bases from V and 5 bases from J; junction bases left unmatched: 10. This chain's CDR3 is CASSFSTRLAGAETQYF. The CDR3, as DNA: TGTGCCAGCAGCTTTTCTACCCGACTAGCGGGGGCGGAGACCCAGTACTTC.

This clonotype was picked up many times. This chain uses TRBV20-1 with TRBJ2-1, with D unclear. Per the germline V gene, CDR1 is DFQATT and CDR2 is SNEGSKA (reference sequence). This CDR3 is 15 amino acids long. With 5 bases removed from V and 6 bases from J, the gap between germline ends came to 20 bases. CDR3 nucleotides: TGCAGTGCTCTTCTCGGCCCTAGTAGGGCCAATGAGCAGTTCTTC. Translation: CSALLGPSRANEQFF.

The DNA for the CDR3 is TGTGCCAGCAGTCCCCACCGGCATGTGGAGACCCAGTACTTC. Translation: CASSPHRHVETQYF. This rearrangement joins TRBV12-3 or TRBV12-4 to TRBJ2-5; no clear D. The CDR3 length is 14 residues. Trimming removed 5 bases from V and 5 bases from J, with 15 bases in between.

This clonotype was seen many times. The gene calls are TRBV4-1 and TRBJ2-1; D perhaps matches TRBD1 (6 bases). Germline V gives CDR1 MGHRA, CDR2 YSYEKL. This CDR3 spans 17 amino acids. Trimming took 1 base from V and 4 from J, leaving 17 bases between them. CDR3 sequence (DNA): TGCGCCAGCAGCCAAGTAATTCCCCCGACAGGATACAATGAGCAGTTCTTC. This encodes CASSQVIPPTGYNEQFF.

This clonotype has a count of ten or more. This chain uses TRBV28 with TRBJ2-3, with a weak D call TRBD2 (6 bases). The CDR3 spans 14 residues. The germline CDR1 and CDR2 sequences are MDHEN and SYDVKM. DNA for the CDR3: TGTCCCCAAACGGGGGAGCGGGGCACAGATACGCAGTATTTT. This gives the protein CPQTGERGTDTQYF.

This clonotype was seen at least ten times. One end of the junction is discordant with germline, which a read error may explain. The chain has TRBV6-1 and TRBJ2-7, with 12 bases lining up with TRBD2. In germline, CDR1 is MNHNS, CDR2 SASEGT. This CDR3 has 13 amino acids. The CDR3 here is CASNELAGGEQYF. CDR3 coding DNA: TGTGCCAGCAATGAACTAGCGGGAGGCGAGCAGTACTTC.

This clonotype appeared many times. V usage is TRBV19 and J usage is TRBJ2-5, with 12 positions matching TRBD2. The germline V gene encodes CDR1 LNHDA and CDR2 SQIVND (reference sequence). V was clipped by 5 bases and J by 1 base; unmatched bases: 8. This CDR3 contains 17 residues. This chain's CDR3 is CASSLRLAGEFQETQYF. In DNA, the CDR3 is TGTGCCAGTAGTTTGCGACTAGCGGGAGAATTCCAAGAGACCCAGTACTTC.

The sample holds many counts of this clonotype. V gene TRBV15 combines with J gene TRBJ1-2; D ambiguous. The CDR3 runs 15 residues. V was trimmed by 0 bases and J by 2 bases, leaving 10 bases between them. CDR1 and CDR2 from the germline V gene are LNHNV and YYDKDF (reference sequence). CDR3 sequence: CATSRDSRQNYGYTF. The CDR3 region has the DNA TGTGCCACCAGCAGAGATTCGCGGCAGAACTATGGCTACACCTTC.

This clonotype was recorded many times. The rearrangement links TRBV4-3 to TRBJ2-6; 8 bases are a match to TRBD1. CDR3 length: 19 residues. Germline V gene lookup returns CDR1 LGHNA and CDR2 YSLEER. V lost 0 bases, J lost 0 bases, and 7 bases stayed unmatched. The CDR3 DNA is TGCGCCAGCAGCCAAGAAAACGGACAGGGTGACTCTGGGGCCAACGTCCTGACTTTC. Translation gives CASSQENGQGDSGANVLTF.

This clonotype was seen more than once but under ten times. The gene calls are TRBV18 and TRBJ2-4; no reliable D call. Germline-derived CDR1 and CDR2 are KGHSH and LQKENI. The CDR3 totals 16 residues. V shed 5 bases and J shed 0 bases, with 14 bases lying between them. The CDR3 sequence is CASSSDRTLAKNIQYF. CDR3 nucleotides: TGTGCCAGCTCATCCGACCGAACCCTAGCCAAAAACATTCAGTACTTC.

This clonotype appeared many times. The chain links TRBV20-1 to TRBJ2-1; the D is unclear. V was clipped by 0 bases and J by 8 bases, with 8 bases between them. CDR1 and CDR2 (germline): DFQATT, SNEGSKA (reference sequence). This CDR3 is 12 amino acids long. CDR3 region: CSARDPRHEQFF. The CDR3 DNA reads TGCAGTGCTAGAGATCCTAGGCATGAGCAGTTCTTC.

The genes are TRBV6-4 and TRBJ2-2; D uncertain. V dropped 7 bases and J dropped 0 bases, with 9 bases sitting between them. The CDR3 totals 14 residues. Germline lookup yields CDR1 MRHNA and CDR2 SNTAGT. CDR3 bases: TGTGCCAGCAAACTCGCGGCGAACACCGGGGAGCTGTTTTTT. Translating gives CASKLAANTGELFF.

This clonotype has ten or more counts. The DNA for the CDR3 is TGTGCCAGCAGCGATACCGGGACTAGGTCGGGGGAGCAGTACTTC. Protein product: CASSDTGTRSGEQYF. This chain uses TRBV11-2 with TRBJ2-7; 8 nucleotides line up with TRBD2. CDR1 is SGHAT, CDR2 FQNNGV, per germline. This CDR3 is 15 amino acids long. Trimming removed 5 bases from V and 7 bases from J; junction bases left unmatched: 13.

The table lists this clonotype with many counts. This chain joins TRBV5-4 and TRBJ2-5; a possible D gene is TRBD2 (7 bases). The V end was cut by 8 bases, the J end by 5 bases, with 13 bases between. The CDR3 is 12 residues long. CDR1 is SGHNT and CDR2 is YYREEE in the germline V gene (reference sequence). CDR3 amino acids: CASRGGEETQYF. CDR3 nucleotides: TGTGCCAGTAGAGGGGGGGAGGAGACCCAGTACTTC.

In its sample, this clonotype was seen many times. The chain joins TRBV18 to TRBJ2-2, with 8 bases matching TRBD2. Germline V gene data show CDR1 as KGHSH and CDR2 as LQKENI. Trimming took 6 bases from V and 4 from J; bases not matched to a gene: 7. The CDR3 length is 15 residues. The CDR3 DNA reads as TGTGCCAGCTCCGATGTAGCGGGAAGCACCGGGGAGCTGTTTTTT. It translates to CASSDVAGSTGELFF.

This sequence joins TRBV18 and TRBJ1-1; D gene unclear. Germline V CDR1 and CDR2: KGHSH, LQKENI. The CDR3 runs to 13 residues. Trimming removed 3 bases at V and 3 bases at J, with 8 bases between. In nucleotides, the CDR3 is TGTGCCAGCTCACCCCTACAACACACTGAAGCTTTCTTT. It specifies CASSPLQHTEAFF.

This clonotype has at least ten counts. The DNA for the CDR3 is TGTGCCAGCAGTCCCCGGGGAGGGAGGGGGCCCAAAAACATTCAGTACTTC. It encodes CASSPRGGRGPKNIQYF. The V gene is TRBV28, the J gene TRBJ2-4, with D possibly called TRBD1 or TRBD2 (7 bases each). Trimming removed 5 bases at V and 2 bases at J, with 19 bases between. The CDR3 contains 17 residues. The germline V gene encodes CDR1 MDHEN and CDR2 SYDVKM.

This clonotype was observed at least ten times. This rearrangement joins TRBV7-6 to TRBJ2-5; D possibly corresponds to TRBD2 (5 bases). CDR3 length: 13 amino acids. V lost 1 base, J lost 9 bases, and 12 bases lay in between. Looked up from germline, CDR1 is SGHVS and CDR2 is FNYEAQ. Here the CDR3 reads CASSLVAGQAQYF. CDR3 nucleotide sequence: TGTGCCAGCAGCTTAGTGGCGGGCCAGGCCCAGTACTTC. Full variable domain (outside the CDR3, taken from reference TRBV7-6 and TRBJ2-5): GAGVSQSPRYKVTKRGQDVALRCDPISGHVSLYWYRQALGQGPEFLTYFNYEAQQDKSGLPNDRFSAERPEGSISTLTIQRTEQRDSAMYRCASSLVAGQAQYFGPGTRLLVL.

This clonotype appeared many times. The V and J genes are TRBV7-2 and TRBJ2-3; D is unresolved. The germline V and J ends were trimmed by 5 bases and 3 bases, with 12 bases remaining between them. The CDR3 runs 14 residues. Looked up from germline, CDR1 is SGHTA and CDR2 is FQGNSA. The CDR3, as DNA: TGTGCCAGCAGCGCTCGCGGCCCTACAGATACGCAGTATTTT. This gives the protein CASSARGPTDTQYF.

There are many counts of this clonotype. This chain's CDR3 is CSARIPRATDTQYF. As DNA, the CDR3 is TGCAGTGCTAGAATCCCCAGGGCCACAGATACGCAGTATTTT. V is TRBV20-1 and J is TRBJ2-3; perhaps TRBD1 as D (5 bases). The CDR3 extends over 14 amino acids. V lost 2 bases, J lost 2 bases, and 11 bases lay in between. Germline V gene lookup returns CDR1 DFQATT and CDR2 SNEGSKA (reference sequence).

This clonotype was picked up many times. The DNA of the CDR3 is TGCAGCGGGGGGGGCACCACAGATACGCAGTATTTT. Its translation: CSGGGTTDTQYF. The V and J genes are TRBV29-1 and TRBJ2-3, with D possibly being TRBD2 (7 bases). The CDR3 is 12 residues long. Germline CDR1 SQVTM, CDR2 ANQGSEA. V lost 7 bases, J lost 2 bases, and 10 bases lay in between.

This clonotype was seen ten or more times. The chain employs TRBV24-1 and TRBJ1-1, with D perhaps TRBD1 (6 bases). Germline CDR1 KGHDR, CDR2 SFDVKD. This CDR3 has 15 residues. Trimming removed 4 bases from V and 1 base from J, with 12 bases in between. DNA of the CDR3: TGTGCCACCAGTGAGTCCGGGACACCGAACACTGAAGCTTTCTTT. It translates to CATSESGTPNTEAFF.

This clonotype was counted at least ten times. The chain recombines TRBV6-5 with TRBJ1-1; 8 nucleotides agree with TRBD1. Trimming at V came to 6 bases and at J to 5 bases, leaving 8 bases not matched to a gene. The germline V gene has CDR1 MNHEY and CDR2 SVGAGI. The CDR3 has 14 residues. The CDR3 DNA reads TGTGCCAGCAGCCCGACAGGGGTTAGGACTGAAGCTTTCTTT. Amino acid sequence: CASSPTGVRTEAFF.

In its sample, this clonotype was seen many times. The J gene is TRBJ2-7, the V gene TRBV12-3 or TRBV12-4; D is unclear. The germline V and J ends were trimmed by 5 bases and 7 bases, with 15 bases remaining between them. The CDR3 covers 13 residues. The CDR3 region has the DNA TGTGCCAGCAGTCGGACGGATTTTGGAGAGCAGTACTTC. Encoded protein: CASSRTDFGEQYF.

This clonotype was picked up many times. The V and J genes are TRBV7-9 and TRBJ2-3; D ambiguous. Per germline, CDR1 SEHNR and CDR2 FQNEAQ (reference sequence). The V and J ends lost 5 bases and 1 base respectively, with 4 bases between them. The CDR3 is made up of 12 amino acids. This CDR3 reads CASSTGTDTQYF. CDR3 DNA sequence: TGTGCCAGCAGCACGGGCACAGATACGCAGTATTTT.